This T cell receptor beta chain was recorded in a study of cytomegalovirus exposure and HLA in healthy donors (dated by TCRdb to about 2017). About the study as a whole: According to a later analysis, the roughly 130 validation repertoires were produced on the same platform as the approximately 690 repertoires of the first cohort. The study aimed to test whether signatures of past pathogen exposure could be identified by cataloging public T cell receptors. Along with the roughly 610-subject first cohort, a separate validation cohort of over 90 different subjects was used. High-throughput TCR immunosequencing, statistical association of individual TCRs with disease status, and machine learning were combined to predict cytomegalovirus infection status. The paper's findings and limits, for the study overall: Of the cluster scores, around 95% were above 0 in a later analysis, which found that TCRs clustered in the first cohort also tended to co-occur in the 120 validation repertoires. A later analysis lacked HLA typing for the validation cohort, so it scored co-occurrence in that cohort across all 120 or so repertoires. In vitro tests confirmed that a few of the cytomegalovirus-associated TCR beta chains recognize cytomegalovirus antigens. The classifier was reported to diagnose cytomegalovirus status with high specificity and sensitivity in both the original cohort and the validation cohort. Most TCR sequences were observed very rarely across donors, whereas some public TCRs were present in many individuals. The authors suggested that the approach could potentially be extended to other disease states and immunological phenotypes. The study listed 150 to 200 TCR beta chains as associated with cytomegalovirus.

Worth noting for this clone: Its antigen is still unknown. The sample holds no much larger clone one base away, and base qualities are not on file.

As encoded in the germline V gene, CDR1 is SQVTM while CDR2 is ANQGSEA. The CDR3 measures 16 amino acids from cysteine to phenylalanine. CDR3 DNA only is kept here, 48 bases in frame from base 1. V and J lose 3 bases and 1 base, and a span of 18 bases separates them. The library was made by the immunoSEQ multiplex PCR assay. The paper's data handling went like this. A statistical classification framework was built to diagnose cytomegalovirus status from the catalog of TCR beta chain sequences. TCRdb obtained this table from immuneACCESS and retained in-frame rearrangements with V and J assigned. These tables miss some clones; where compared with another copy, unresolved V genes account for less than half of the shortfall, and the remainder is unexplained. The V and J calls and clone size were taken over from that table, and D and trimming were inferred from the DNA. The sample table contains about 53,000 clones; only one count was recorded for roughly 92% of them. The ten top clones hold about 1.5% of the sample.

The donors belonged to the validation cohort of about 130 subjects, which was separate from the approximately 700-subject first cohort. Sequences were obtained from PBMCs. The rearranged segments are TRBV29-1 and TRBJ1-2; the D gene is unclear. The receptor's source is a man aged 18 to 29 in good health and CMV-seronegative. The CDR3 region reads CSVERNERENNYGYTF. At the DNA level, the sequence is TGCAGCGTTGAGAGGAATGAGCGGGAGAATAACTATGGCTACACCTTC.